The T cell receptor (beta chain) under discussion was sequenced for a study of cytomegalovirus exposure and HLA in healthy donors. This PCR relied on a set of 60 Vbeta primers and 13 Jbeta primers. This table comes from immunoSEQ multiplex PCR, and its TCRdb copy is limited to in-frame clones, with some not included. Among fewer than 150,000 clones listed, about 80% were seen once. The CDR3 extends over 13 amino acids. Looked up from germline, CDR1 is GTSNPN and CDR2 is SVGIG (reference sequence). V shed 1 base and J 5 bases; nucleotides not matched to a gene: 5. The TCR comes from a male donor in good health and CMV-seronegative. The sequenced sample consisted of PBMCs. The V and J genes are TRBV30 and TRBJ2-7, with 7 nucleotides matching TRBD1. This CDR3 reads CAWSGRGWDEQYF. The CDR3, as DNA: TGTGCCTGGAGTGGCAGGGGGTGGGACGAGCAGTACTTC.